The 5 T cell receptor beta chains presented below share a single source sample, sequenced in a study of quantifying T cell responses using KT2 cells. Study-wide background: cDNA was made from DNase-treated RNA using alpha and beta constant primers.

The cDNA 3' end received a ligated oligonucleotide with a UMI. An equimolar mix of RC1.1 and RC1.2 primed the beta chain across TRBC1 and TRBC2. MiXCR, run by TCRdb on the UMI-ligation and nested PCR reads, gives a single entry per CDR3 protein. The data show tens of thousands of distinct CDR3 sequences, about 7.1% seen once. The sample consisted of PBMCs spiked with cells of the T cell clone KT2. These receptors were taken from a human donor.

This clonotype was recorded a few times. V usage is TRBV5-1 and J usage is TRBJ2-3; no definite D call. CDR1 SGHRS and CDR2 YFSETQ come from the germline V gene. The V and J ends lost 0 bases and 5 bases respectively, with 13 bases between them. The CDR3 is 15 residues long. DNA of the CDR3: TGCGCCAGCAGCTTGGAGGTATCGGTGGGAGATACGCAGTATTTT. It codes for CASSLEVSVGDTQYF.

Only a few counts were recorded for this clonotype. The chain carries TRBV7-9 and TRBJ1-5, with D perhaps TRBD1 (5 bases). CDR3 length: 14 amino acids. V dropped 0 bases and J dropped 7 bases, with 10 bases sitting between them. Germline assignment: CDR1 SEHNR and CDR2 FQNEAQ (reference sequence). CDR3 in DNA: TGTGCCAGCAGCTTAGCAGGGGAAGGGCAGCCCCAGCATTTT. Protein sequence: CASSLAGEGQPQHF.

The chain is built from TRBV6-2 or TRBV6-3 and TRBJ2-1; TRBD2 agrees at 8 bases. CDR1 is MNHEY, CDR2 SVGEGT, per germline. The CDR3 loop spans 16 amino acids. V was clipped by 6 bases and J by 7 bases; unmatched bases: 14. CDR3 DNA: TGTGCCAGCAGAAAGATACAGCGGGAGACGGGGAATGAGCAGTTCTTC. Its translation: CASRKIQRETGNEQFF.

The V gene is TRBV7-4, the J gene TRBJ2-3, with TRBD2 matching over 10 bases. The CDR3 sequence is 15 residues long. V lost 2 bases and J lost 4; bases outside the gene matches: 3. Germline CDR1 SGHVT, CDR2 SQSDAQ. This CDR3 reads CASSLTGLASDTQYF. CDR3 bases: TGTGCCAGCAGCTTAACGGGACTAGCGTCAGATACGCAGTATTTT.

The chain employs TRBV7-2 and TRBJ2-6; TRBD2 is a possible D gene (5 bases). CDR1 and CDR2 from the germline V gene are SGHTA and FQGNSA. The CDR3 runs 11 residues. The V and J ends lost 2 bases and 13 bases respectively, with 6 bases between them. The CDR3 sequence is CASSLSGVLTF. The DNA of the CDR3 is TGTGCCAGCAGCTTATCGGGAGTCCTGACTTTC. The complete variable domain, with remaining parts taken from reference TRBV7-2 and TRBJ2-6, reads GAGVSQSPSNKVTEKGKDVELRCDPISGHTALYWYRQSLGQGLEFLIYFQGNSAPDKSGLPSDRFSAERTGGSVSTLTIQRTQQEDSAVYLCASSLSGVLTFGAGSRLTVL.